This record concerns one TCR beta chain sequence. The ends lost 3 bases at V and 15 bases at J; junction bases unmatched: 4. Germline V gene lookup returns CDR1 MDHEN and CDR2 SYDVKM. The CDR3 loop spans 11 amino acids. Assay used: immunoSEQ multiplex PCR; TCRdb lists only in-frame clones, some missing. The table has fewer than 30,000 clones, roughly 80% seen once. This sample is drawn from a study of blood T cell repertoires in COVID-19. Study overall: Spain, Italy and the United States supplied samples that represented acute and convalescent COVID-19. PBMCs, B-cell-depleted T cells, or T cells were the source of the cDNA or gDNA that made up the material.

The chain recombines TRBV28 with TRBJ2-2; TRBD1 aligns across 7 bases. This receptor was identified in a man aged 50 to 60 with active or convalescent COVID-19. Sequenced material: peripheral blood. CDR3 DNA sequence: TGTGCCAGCAGTTTTCGACAGGGAATGTTTTTT. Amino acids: CASSFRQGMFF.